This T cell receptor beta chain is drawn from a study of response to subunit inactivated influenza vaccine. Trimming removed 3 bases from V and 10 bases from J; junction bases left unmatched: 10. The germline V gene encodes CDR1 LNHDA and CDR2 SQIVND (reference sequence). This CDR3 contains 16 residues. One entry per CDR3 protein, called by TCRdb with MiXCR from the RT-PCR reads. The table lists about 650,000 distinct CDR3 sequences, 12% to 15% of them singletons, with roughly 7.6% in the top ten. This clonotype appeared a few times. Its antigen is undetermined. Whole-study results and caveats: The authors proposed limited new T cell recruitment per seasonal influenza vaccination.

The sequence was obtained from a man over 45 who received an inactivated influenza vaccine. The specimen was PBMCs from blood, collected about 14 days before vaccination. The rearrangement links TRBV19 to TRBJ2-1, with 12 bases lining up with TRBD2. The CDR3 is CASSILTSGGVGEQFF. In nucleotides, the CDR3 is TGTGCCAGTAGTATTCTGACTAGCGGGGGAGTTGGAGAGCAGTTCTTC. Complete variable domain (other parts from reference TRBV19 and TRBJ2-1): DGGITQSPKYLFRKEGQNVTLSCEQNLNHDAMYWYRQDPGQGLRLIYYSQIVNDFQKGDIAEGYSVSREKKESFPLTVTSAQKNPTAFYLCASSILTSGGVGEQFFGPGTRLTVL.